The next 22 T cell receptor beta chains were all read from a single sample in a study of control samples from healthy donors and cancer patients. Some clones are missing from TCRdb's copy, which holds only in-frame ones; the method was immunoSEQ multiplex PCR. The data contain roughly 180,000 clones, 80% to 95% of them seen just once; the ten biggest clones take up just over 2%. Sequencing was done on a sample of blood. These receptors all stem from a woman aged 35 to 49 in good health.

In nucleotides, the CDR3 is TGTGCCAGCTCACCACCGAGCGAAAAACTGTTTTTT. This codes for CASSPPSEKLFF. The V call is TRBV18, the J call TRBJ1-4; D remains ambiguous. Trimming removed 0 bases from V and 8 bases from J, with 4 bases in between. From germline, CDR1 is KGHSH and CDR2 LQKENI. The CDR3 is 12 amino acids.

This chain connects TRBV3-1 (or the pseudogene TRBV3-2) to TRBJ2-3, with 8 positions matching TRBD1. Germline assignment: CDR1 LGHDT and CDR2 YNNKEL (reference sequence). The junction had 5 bases not matched to a gene; V was cut back by 5 bases and J by 1 base. The CDR3 is 15 residues long. The CDR3 is CASSYGQGRTDTQYF. The CDR3 nucleotides are TGTGCCAGCAGCTATGGACAGGGTCGCACAGATACGCAGTATTTT.

The chain uses TRBV5-5 and TRBJ2-5, with D unclear. Germline loops: CDR1 SGHKS, CDR2 YYEKEE (reference sequence). Deletions cut 1 base from V and 0 bases from J, with 10 bases between. CDR3 length: 15 residues. CDR3 nucleotide sequence: TGTGCCAGCAGCTTGTTTGGTTCGTACCAAGAGACCCAGTACTTC. Its translation is CASSLFGSYQETQYF.

In regard to this clone: The same CDR3 can be traced to other DNA sequences in this sample. This chain joins TRBV2 and TRBJ1-1; D is possibly TRBD1 (5 bases). This CDR3 is 13 amino acids long. CDR1 is SNHLY and CDR2 is FYNNEI in the germline V gene. Trimming left V 5 bases short and J 1 base short, with 8 bases between. The CDR3 nucleotides read TGTGCCAGCAGTCTGGGACCGAACACTGAAGCTTTCTTT. Protein sequence: CASSLGPNTEAFF. The full variable domain, with the rest looked up from reference TRBV2 and TRBJ1-1, is EPEVTQTPSHQVTQMGQEVILRCVPISNHLYFYWYRQILGQKVEFLVSFYNNEISEKSEIFDDQFSVERPDGSNFTLKIRSTKLEDSAMYFCASSLGPNTEAFFGQGTRLTVV.

CDR3 loop: CASRATGDLAEQYF. The CDR3, as DNA: TGTGCCAGCAGGGCGACAGGGGATCTCGCCGAGCAGTACTTC. V gene TRBV6-5 combines with J gene TRBJ2-7; 8 bases line up with TRBD1. V was clipped by 6 bases and J by 6 bases; unmatched bases: 10. The CDR3 has 14 amino acids. The V gene's germline CDR1 is MNHEY and CDR2 SVGAGI.

This clone was seen a few times. This chain uses TRBV27 with TRBJ1-1, with D possibly TRBD1 on 6 matching bases. The CDR3 covers 14 residues. Trimming removed 5 bases from V and 8 bases from J, with 18 bases in between. CDR1 and CDR2 (germline): MNHEY, SMNVEV (reference sequence). The CDR3 sequence: CASSRYPQGYEAFF. The CDR3 DNA reads TGTGCCAGCAGTCGTTACCCACAGGGCTACGAAGCTTTCTTT.

As concerns this clone: The same CDR3 can be traced to other DNA sequences in this sample. The chain links TRBV5-6 to TRBJ2-5; no firm D call. The CDR3 has 11 amino acids. Trimming shortened V by 1 base and J by 5 bases, and 3 bases separated the two germline ends. Germline-derived CDR1 and CDR2 are SGHDT and YYEEEE. As DNA, the CDR3 is TGTGCCAGCAGCTTGAGGGAGACCCAGTACTTC. Its translation: CASSLRETQYF.

This clone was seen a single time. The chain employs TRBV25-1 and TRBJ1-4; D is unresolved. Germline CDR1 is MGHDK and CDR2 is SYGVNS. V was pared by 5 bases and J by 8 bases, with 12 bases between. The CDR3 runs 13 residues. For the CDR3, the DNA is TGTGCCAGCAGTTGGGGAGTTGGGGAAAAACTGTTTTTT. It is translated as CASSWGVGEKLFF.

This clone was recorded once. The genes are TRBV5-1 and TRBJ2-7; 8 nucleotides agree with TRBD1. With V trimmed by 4 bases and J by 3 bases, 9 bases remained unmatched. The germline gives CDR1 SGHRS, CDR2 YFSETQ. This CDR3 contains 15 residues. The CDR3 here is CASSLDRGPDYEQYF. CDR3 sequence (DNA): TGCGCCAGCAGCCTCGACAGGGGCCCTGACTACGAGCAGTACTTC.

The chain links TRBV27 to TRBJ1-6, with TRBD1 as a possible D gene (6 bases). Trimming took off 4 bases at V and 10 bases at J, with 11 bases between the two ends. Germline lookup yields CDR1 MNHEY and CDR2 SMNVEV (reference sequence). This CDR3 region has 13 residues. The CDR3 DNA is TGTGCCAGCAGTTCCAGGGGAGAATCACCCCTCCACTTT. It encodes CASSSRGESPLHF.

In this sample, this clone turned up once. This chain joins TRBV14 and TRBJ1-2; no clear D gene. The CDR3 has 13 amino acids. Trimming took 4 bases from V and 0 from J, leaving 6 bases between them. Per the germline V gene, CDR1 is SGHDN and CDR2 is FVKESK. The CDR3 reads CASSPGTNYGYTF. CDR3 bases: TGTGCCAGCAGCCCGGGTACTAACTATGGCTACACCTTC. The variable domain in full, with the rest retrieved from reference TRBV14 and TRBJ1-2, is EAGVTQFPSHSVIEKGQTVTLRCDPISGHDNLYWYRRVMGKEIKFLLHFVKESKQDESGMPNNRFLAERTGGTYSTLKVQPAELEDSGVYFCASSPGTNYGYTFGSGTRLTVV.

The chain is built from TRBV10-3 and TRBJ1-1, with TRBD1 as a possible D gene (5 bases). This CDR3 has 13 residues. V was pared by 4 bases and J by 11 bases, with 17 bases between. Germline lookup yields CDR1 ENHRY and CDR2 SYGVKD. As DNA, the CDR3 is TGTGCCATCAGTGTCGACAGCGGAGACGGGGCTTTCTTT. Encoded protein: CAISVDSGDGAFF.

V and J are TRBV7-6 and TRBJ1-5; D call uncertain. V lost 1 base to trimming and J lost 6 bases, with 10 bases between them. The V gene's germline CDR1 is SGHVS and CDR2 FNYEAQ. The CDR3 is 14 amino acids. CDR3 sequence reads: CASSLGNVGQPQHF. In DNA, the CDR3 is TGTGCCAGCAGCTTAGGGAATGTGGGTCAGCCCCAGCATTTT.

The gene calls are TRBV2 and TRBJ1-1, with 9 bases fitting TRBD1. Germline CDR1 reads SNHLY; CDR2 reads FYNNEI. This CDR3 has 15 residues. Unmatched junction bases numbered 13, after V lost 8 bases and J lost 6 bases. CDR3 sequence: CASGITGGAGAEAFF. The CDR3 DNA sequence: TGTGCCAGCGGGATCACAGGGGGCGCGGGGGCTGAAGCTTTCTTT.

This clone was picked up one time. The chain recombines TRBV15 with TRBJ1-5; 8 bases line up with TRBD1. Losses at the gene ends were 0 bases for V and 7 bases for J; bases not matched to a gene: 8. CDR3 length: 16 amino acids. Germline-derived CDR1 and CDR2 are LNHNV and YYDKDF (reference sequence). CDR3 DNA: TGTGCCACCAGCAGAGATCTTGGACAGGGCAGACAGCCCCAGCATTTT. As protein: CATSRDLGQGRQPQHF. Looking up the rest from reference TRBV15 and TRBJ1-5 gives the full variable domain: DAMVIQNPRYQVTQFGKPVTLSCSQTLNHNVMYWYQQKSSQAPKLLFHYYDKDFNNEADTPDNFQSRRPNTSFCFLDIRSPGLGDTAMYLCATSRDLGQGRQPQHFGDGTRLSIL.

The chain employs TRBV11-2 and TRBJ1-1; a possible D gene is TRBD1 (5 bases). The CDR3 totals 17 residues. CDR1 SGHAT and CDR2 FQNNGV come from the germline V gene. V was shortened by 5 bases and J by 0 bases, with 19 bases between the two germline ends. The CDR3 DNA sequence: TGTGCCAGCAGCCCCCTCGGTTTGACAGCTTTGAACACTGAAGCTTTCTTT. It codes for CASSPLGLTALNTEAFF.

The chain recombines TRBV19 with TRBJ2-2; no clear D. The CDR3 runs to 16 residues. Germline CDR1 is LNHDA and CDR2 is SQIVND (reference sequence). Trimming removed 8 bases from V and 8 bases from J, with 24 bases in between. DNA of the CDR3: TGTGCCAGTCAGAACAGAAAGTCAACCGTGCCTGGGGAGCTGTTTTTT. Translation: CASQNRKSTVPGELFF.

This clone was observed a single time. The chain is built from TRBV6-5 and TRBJ1-1; D uncertain. The V and J ends lost 2 bases and 1 base respectively, with 11 bases between them. The CDR3 covers 15 residues. Germline-derived CDR1 and CDR2 are MNHEY and SVGAGI. The CDR3 sequence is CASSYRGTWNTEAFF. In DNA form, the CDR3 reads TGTGCCAGCAGTTACCGGGGAACTTGGAACACTGAAGCTTTCTTT.

The rearrangement links TRBV7-8 to TRBJ2-3; D is undetermined. The CDR3 sequence is 14 residues long. Germline V gene sequence: CDR1 SGHVS, CDR2 FQNEAQ. V was cut by 5 bases and J by 2 bases, with 11 bases left in between. The CDR3 is CASSPRRDTDTQYF. The CDR3 nucleotides read TGTGCCAGCAGCCCCCGAAGGGACACAGATACGCAGTATTTT.

V and J are TRBV18 and TRBJ1-1; D is perhaps TRBD1 (5 bases). There are 18 residues in the CDR3. CDR1 is KGHSH, CDR2 LQKENI, per germline. The V gene lost 0 bases and the J gene lost 3 bases, with 20 bases spanning the gap. CDR3 sequence (DNA): TGTGCCAGCTCACCACCTATTAGGGGAGCTATCAGTTACACTGAAGCTTTCTTT. It yields the protein CASSPPIRGAISYTEAFF.

The rearrangement joins TRBV19 to TRBJ2-1; D is unresolved. V shed 5 bases and J shed 7 bases, with 9 bases lying between them. Germline CDR1 reads LNHDA; CDR2 reads SQIVND (reference sequence). CDR3 length: 12 residues. For the CDR3, the DNA is TGTGCCAGTAGTCCCCTGGGGAATGAGCAGTTCTTC. Protein sequence: CASSPLGNEQFF.

The V gene is TRBV5-4, the J gene TRBJ2-3, with a tentative D call TRBD2 (5 bases). The germline V and J ends were trimmed by 0 bases and 7 bases, with 15 bases remaining between them. The CDR3 totals 15 residues. Germline CDR1 SGHNT, CDR2 YYREEE (reference sequence). The CDR3 reads CASSLGAAPGNTQYF. CDR3 nucleotide sequence: TGTGCCAGCAGCTTGGGGGCAGCGCCGGGGAATACGCAGTATTTT.